The 29 T cell receptor beta chains below all came from one sample that was sequenced in a study of CD8+ T cells in alopecia areata. TCR sequencing used cDNA made by reverse transcription of extracted RNA. Profiling relied on immunoSEQ multiplex PCR, and the TCRdb table lists in-frame clones only, not all of them. Observed in the sample are over 100,000 clones, none of them singletons. Material for sequencing was lesional skin. The receptors derive from a C3H/HeJ mouse with alopecia areata. Strain haplotype at MHC: H2-k.

In this sample, this clone turned up a few times. Mouse germline and gene names are used. The sequenced CDR3 bases are TGTGCCAGCAAGGTCGGGACTGGGGGACGTCAAAAC. It codes for CASKVGTGGRQN. The full CDR3 protein is CASKVGTGGRQNTLYF. The V call is TRBV13-3, the J call TRBJ2-4, with TRBD2 identical over 11 bases. Sequencing ends 4 residues short of the CDR3 end; the germline J gene provides the rest. J gave up 1 base and V 6 bases, and 7 bases lay outside the gene matches. From germline, CDR1 is NNHDY and CDR2 SYVADS. The CDR3 runs 16 residues.

As for this clone: Genes here carry mouse names. The read ends 4 residues before the CDR3 terminus; that terminus is restored from the germline J gene. The chain couples TRBV1 to TRBJ1-1, with TRBD1 as a possible D gene (6 bases). CDR1 and CDR2 from the germline V gene are NSQYPW and LRSPGD (reference sequence). This CDR3 region has 16 residues. With 0 bases removed from V and 2 bases from J, the gap between germline ends came to 13 bases. The CDR3 sequence: CTCSADLGGRNTEVFF. The part of the CDR3 DNA that was read is TGCACCTGCAGTGCAGATCTAGGGGGGCGCAACACA.

This clone has more than one count but fewer than ten. A much larger clone differs from this one at a single base, so this may be a read error. The listed genes are named as in mouse. Here the CDR3 reads CASRPRDAEQFF. CDR3 DNA (partial): TGTGCCAGCAGACCCAGGGATGCT. The V gene is TRBV13-1, the J gene TRBJ2-1; D is possibly TRBD1 (5 bases). The read gets to within 4 residues of the CDR3 end, and the germline J gene fills in the rest. CDR3 length: 12 residues. Germline V gene lookup returns CDR1 NSHNY and CDR2 SYGAGN. The ends were cut back, 5 bases at V and 5 bases at J, with 8 bases in the middle.

This clone was observed a handful of times. Gene and germline names: mouse. Read sequence stops 4 residues before the CDR3 end, and the germline J gene provides the missing end. The J gene is TRBJ1-2, the V gene TRBV13-3; TRBD1 might be the D (5 bases). The CDR3 sequence is 13 residues long. The germline gives CDR1 NNHDY, CDR2 SYVADS. CDR3 in amino acids: CASSDWRGSDYTF. CDR3 bases read: TGTGCCAGCAGTGATTGGAGGGGATCC.

There are many counts of this clone. Genes here carry mouse names. With the read ending 4 residues before the CDR3 end, the germline J gene is used to fill in that end. V gene TRBV13-3 combines with J gene TRBJ2-5, with D unclear. This CDR3 has 14 residues. CDR1 and CDR2 from the germline V gene are NNHDY and SYVADS. V lost 3 bases to trimming and J lost 1 base, with 9 bases between them. Partial CDR3 DNA: TGTGCCAGCAGTGGTGACATTTACCAAGAC. Translating it yields CASSGDIYQD. The entire CDR3 protein reads CASSGDIYQDTQYF.

This clone was seen a few times. Gene names refer to mouse genes. The CDR3 end lies 4 residues beyond the end of the read and is filled in from the germline J gene. This rearrangement joins TRBV13-3 to TRBJ1-2; D may be TRBD1 (6 bases). CDR1 NNHDY and CDR2 SYVADS come from the germline V gene. This CDR3 region has 14 residues. Between the trimmed V and J ends, which lost 5 bases and 0 bases, there was a span of 11 bases. CDR3 DNA (partial): TGTGCCAGCAGCCCCAGGGGATCAAACTCC. This codes for CASSPRGSNS. The whole CDR3 protein is CASSPRGSNSDYTF.

This clone was counted between two and nine times. The germline and genes are mouse ones. The sequence runs out 4 residues before the end of the CDR3; the remainder is reconstructed from the germline J gene. This sequence joins TRBV14 and TRBJ1-4, with 7 bases matching TRBD1. CDR3 size: 14 residues. Germline values: CDR1 SGHDT, CDR2 FRDEAV. The trim removed 4 bases at V and 2 bases at J, leaving 2 bases unmatched. CDR3 DNA (partial): TGTGCCAGCAGTCGGGACAGATCCAACGAA. It encodes CASSRDRSNE. The full CDR3 reads CASSRDRSNERLFF.

This clone was found a few times. The protein listed by TCRdb differs at residue 13 from the translated DNA, so the DNA translation is shown. Gene names are the mouse ones. With the read ending 3 residues before the CDR3 end, the germline J gene is used to fill in that end. This chain uses TRBV13-3 with TRBJ1-6, with 10 bases fitting TRBD1. TRBJ1-6 is placed among ORFs of uncertain function. The CDR3 extends over 16 amino acids. V trimming: 0 bases; J trimming: 8 bases; junction bases outside the gene matches: 5. CDR1 is NNHDY, CDR2 SYVADS, per germline. CDR3 DNA, as far as it was read: TGTGCCAGCAGTGATGAAGGAGACAGGGGGCATTCGCCC. Translation gives CASSDEGDRGHSP. The complete CDR3 reads CASSDEGDRGHSPLYF.

This clone was seen a handful of times. These gene names are mouse names. The sequenced part of the CDR3 DNA is TGTGCCAGCAGTGATGGGACTGGGGGATTGGCCCTTAGTGCAGAA. It codes for CASSDGTGGLALSAE. The entire CDR3 is CASSDGTGGLALSAETLYF. The rearrangement joins TRBV13-3 to TRBJ2-3, with TRBD2 identical over 10 bases. The sequenced fragment ends 4 residues before the CDR3 boundary, so the rest is inferred from the germline J gene. Unmatched junction bases numbered 10, after V lost 0 bases and J lost 0 bases. This CDR3 is built from 19 residues. Germline assignment: CDR1 NNHDY and CDR2 SYVADS.

This clone appeared a few times. Gene labels here are mouse ones. The read finishes 4 residues shy of the CDR3 end, and the germline J gene is used to complete it. The V and J genes are TRBV19 and TRBJ2-5; 7 nucleotides line up with TRBD1. Germline loops: CDR1 FNHDT, CDR2 SITEND (reference sequence). This CDR3 comprises 14 residues. CDR3 DNA (partial): TGTGCCAGCAGTATACTCGACAGGGAAGAC. Encoded protein: CASSILDRED. The whole CDR3 protein reads CASSILDREDTQYF. Based on the CDR3 plus reference TRBV19 and TRBJ2-5, the full variable domain is GGIITQTPKFLIGQEGQKLTLKCQQNFNHDTMYWYRQDSGKGLRLIYYSITENDLQKGDLSEGYDASREKKSSFSLTVTSAQKNEMAVFLCASSILDREDTQYFGPGTRLLVL.

A note on this clone: Gene names and germline refer to mouse. The read ends 4 residues before the CDR3 terminus; that terminus is restored from the germline J gene. The chain carries TRBV19 and TRBJ2-7; 8 bases are a match to TRBD2. The CDR3 is 14 amino acids. Germline V gene sequence: CDR1 FNHDT, CDR2 SITEND (reference sequence). Partial CDR3 DNA: TGTGCCAGCAGTATGGGCTGGGGGGCATAT. As protein: CASSMGWGAY. The entire CDR3 sequence reads CASSMGWGAYEQYF.

A remark on this clone: Gene and germline names: mouse. From the germline J gene comes the end of the CDR3, since the read stops 4 residues before it. This chain connects TRBV1 to TRBJ2-7, with 7 bases lining up with TRBD1. The ends lost 0 bases at V and 3 bases at J; junction bases unmatched: 5. The CDR3 spans 15 residues. Germline V CDR1 and CDR2: NSQYPW, LRSPGD (reference sequence). Partial CDR3 DNA: TGCACCTGCAGTGCAGAAAAAGGGACAGACTAT. This encodes CTCSAEKGTDY. The entire CDR3 protein reads CTCSAEKGTDYEQYF.

This clone has only a few counts. These gene names are mouse names. The observed sequence ends 4 residues before the CDR3 terminus, with the missing tail filled in from the germline J gene. The chain uses TRBV19 and TRBJ2-1; 9 bases match TRBD2. Germline V gene lookup returns CDR1 FNHDT and CDR2 SITEND (reference sequence). CDR3 length: 15 amino acids. With 5 bases clipped from V and 2 bases from J, the junction kept 5 bases outside the gene matches. The CDR3: CASSSLGGYYAEQFF. The sequenced CDR3 bases are TGTGCCAGCAGCTCCCTGGGGGGGTACTATGCT.

This clone was recorded many times. TCRdb and the translated DNA give different amino acids at residue 12; the protein presented here is the one translated from the DNA. Mouse names are used for the genes. Sequencing ends 3 residues short of the CDR3 end; the germline J gene provides the rest. The V gene is TRBV13-1, the J gene TRBJ1-3, with 7 nucleotides matching TRBD1. CDR3 size: 15 residues. The J segment lost 0 bases and the V segment lost 4 bases, leaving 4 bases of the junction unmatched. Germline V gene sequence: CDR1 NSHNY, CDR2 SYGAGN. Here the CDR3 reads CASSIRGNSGNTLYF. The CDR3 DNA, read in part, is TGTGCCAGCAGTATCAGGGGGAATTCTGGAAATACG.

The table lists this clone with many counts. Gene labels here are mouse ones. The read comes to an end 4 residues before the CDR3 does, leaving the germline J gene to fill in the end. The chain recombines TRBV1 with TRBJ2-1; D might be TRBD1 (6 bases). Germline V gene lookup returns CDR1 NSQYPW and CDR2 LRSPGD (reference sequence). The CDR3 is made up of 16 amino acids. The V gene lost 3 bases and the J gene lost 3 bases, with 15 bases spanning the gap. The CDR3 bases that were read are TGCACCTGCAGTGCCGCTCAGGGGAAGGCCTATGCT. Its translation is CTCSAAQGKAYA. The full CDR3 sequence reads CTCSAAQGKAYAEQFF.

This clone turned up a few times. Gene names denote mouse genes. The observed sequence ends 4 residues before the CDR3 terminus, with the missing tail filled in from the germline J gene. The chain carries TRBV19 and TRBJ2-1; TRBD1 matches at 7 bases. V was clipped by 3 bases and J by 1 base; unmatched bases: 7. Germline V lookup: CDR1 FNHDT, CDR2 SITEND (reference sequence). This CDR3 region has 16 residues. CDR3: CASSTPTGKNYAEQFF. CDR3 bases read: TGTGCCAGCAGTACCCCGACAGGGAAAAACTATGCT.

This clone turned up a few times. Germline and genes: mouse. The read falls 4 residues short of the CDR3 end, and the missing part is taken from the germline J gene. J is TRBJ2-4 and V is TRBV13-3; 8 bases align to TRBD2. CDR1 is NNHDY and CDR2 is SYVADS in the germline V gene. The CDR3 spans 17 residues. Trimming removed 0 bases from V and 0 bases from J; junction bases left unmatched: 6. The sequenced part of the CDR3 DNA is TGTGCCAGCAGTGATGCATTCACTGGGGGTAGTCAAAAC. Its protein product is CASSDAFTGGSQN. The whole CDR3 region reads CASSDAFTGGSQNTLYF.

This clone was observed a few times. Gene and germline names: mouse. The read finishes 4 residues shy of the CDR3 end, and the germline J gene is used to complete it. The J gene is TRBJ2-3, the V gene TRBV13-3, with D tentatively TRBD1 (6 bases). Germline CDR1 is NNHDY and CDR2 is SYVADS. The CDR3 is made up of 17 amino acids. Trimming shortened V by 2 bases and J by 0 bases, and 16 bases separated the two germline ends. CDR3 sequence reads: CASSETVGTSSAETLYF. CDR3 DNA, as far as it was read: TGTGCCAGCAGTGAAACCGTCGGGACATCTAGTGCAGAA.

This clone has just a few counts. Genes and germline are mouse. The read ends 4 residues shy of where the CDR3 ends; the end is completed using the germline J gene. V is TRBV13-3 and J is TRBJ2-4; TRBD2 aligns across 11 bases. CDR1 is NNHDY, CDR2 SYVADS, per germline. This CDR3 has 16 residues. The part of the CDR3 DNA that was read is TGTGCCAGCAGTGATGCTTCGACTGGGGGGGAAAAC. This codes for CASSDASTGGEN. The CDR3 reads in full as CASSDASTGGENTLYF.

Comment on this clone: Mouse germline and gene names are used. The read terminates 4 residues before the CDR3 end, so the remaining end is supplied by the germline J gene. The V gene is TRBV1, the J gene TRBJ2-4; 12 nucleotides match TRBD2. Trimming removed 7 bases from V and 0 bases from J; junction bases left unmatched: 8. The CDR3 sequence is 17 residues long. Germline CDR1 NSQYPW, CDR2 LRSPGD (reference sequence). The CDR3 sequence: CTCTDWGGGGSQNTLYF. The part of the CDR3 DNA that was read is TGCACCTGCACCGACTGGGGGGGCGGAGGGAGTCAAAAC.

This clone was seen repeatedly, ten times or more. TCRdb's protein does not match the DNA translation at residue 12; the protein provided is translated from the DNA. Any gene name here is a mouse gene name. The CDR3 extends 3 residues past the end of the read, so its final part is completed from the germline J gene. This chain links TRBV31 with TRBJ1-6; tentatively, D is TRBD1 (6 bases). TRBJ1-6 has ORF status, its function being uncertain. Trimming pared 1 base from V and 0 bases from J, leaving 7 bases between. This CDR3 is 15 amino acids long. Germline V CDR1 and CDR2: GKSSPN, SITVG. The CDR3: CAWSRDNSYNSPLYF. The CDR3 DNA, read in part, is TGTGCCTGGAGTCGGGACAATTCCTATAATTCGCCC.

For this clone: TCRdb's protein does not match the DNA translation at residue 15; the protein provided is translated from the DNA. Gene names and germline match the mouse. The read comes to an end 3 residues before the CDR3 does, leaving the germline J gene to fill in the end. This chain connects TRBV13-3 to TRBJ1-3, with D perhaps matching TRBD1 (6 bases). Germline loops: CDR1 NNHDY, CDR2 SYVADS. Trimming cost V 1 base and J 0 bases, with 17 bases left between them. This CDR3 has 18 amino acids. CDR3 residues: CASSDPGQGRYSGNTLYF. The sequenced part of the CDR3 DNA is TGTGCCAGCAGTGATCCCGGGCAGGGGAGATATTCTGGAAATACG.

This clone occurred a few times. Genes and germline are mouse. With the read ending 4 residues before the CDR3 end, the germline J gene is used to fill in that end. The chain joins TRBV1 to TRBJ1-1, with D possibly being TRBD1 (6 bases). The V gene's germline CDR1 is NSQYPW and CDR2 LRSPGD (reference sequence). This CDR3 contains 16 residues. CDR3 bases read: TGCACCTGCAGTGCAGATGGTTCTGGGGGGGCGGGA. Translation gives CTCSADGSGGAG. The entire CDR3 reads CTCSADGSGGAGEVFF.

Regarding this clone: The gene symbols are mouse symbols. The CDR3 extends 4 residues past the end of the read, so its final part is completed from the germline J gene. This chain joins TRBV31 and TRBJ1-2; TRBD1 matches at 8 bases. Germline V gene lookup returns CDR1 GKSSPN and CDR2 SITVG. The CDR3 runs 15 residues. V lost 5 bases, J lost 1 base, and 9 bases stayed unmatched. The covered CDR3 bases are TGTGCCTGGGGACAGGGAGGGGGAAAAAACTCC. This translates into CAWGQGGGKNS. The CDR3 in its entirety is CAWGQGGGKNSDYTF.

For this clone: Gene names and germline match the mouse. The read ends 4 residues shy of where the CDR3 ends; the end is completed using the germline J gene. This chain uses TRBV13-1 with TRBJ1-1, with D possibly matching TRBD1 (6 bases). V was clipped by 2 bases and J by 0 bases, with 11 bases between them. Per the germline V gene, CDR1 is NSHNY and CDR2 is SYGAGN. The CDR3 has 15 amino acids. CDR3 DNA, as far as it was read: TGTGCCAGCAGTGAAGGGGAGGGGGCAAACACA. It codes for CASSEGEGANT. The complete CDR3 reads CASSEGEGANTEVFF.

Remarks on this clone: These gene names are mouse names. The read gets to within 4 residues of the CDR3 end, and the germline J gene fills in the rest. The genes are TRBV1 and TRBJ1-4; D may be TRBD1 (5 bases). The V end was cut by 6 bases, the J end by 2 bases, with 13 bases between. Germline V gene lookup returns CDR1 NSQYPW and CDR2 LRSPGD (reference sequence). There are 15 residues in the CDR3. CDR3 sequence: CTCSAEGRSNERLFF. The CDR3 bases that were read are TGCACCTGCAGCGCGGAGGGGAGGTCCAACGAA.

With respect to this clone: Gene names and germline refer to mouse. The read comes to an end 4 residues before the CDR3 does, leaving the germline J gene to fill in the end. The chain combines TRBV19 with TRBJ1-1; D unclear. This CDR3 is 12 amino acids long. V lost 7 bases and J lost 0, with 7 bases in between. CDR1 is FNHDT and CDR2 is SITEND in the germline V gene (reference sequence). The sequenced CDR3 bases are TGTGCCAGCTCCCGACAGAACACA. Amino acids: CASSRQNT. The full-length CDR3 reads as CASSRQNTEVFF.

As regards this clone: Mouse gene names apply. The read falls 4 residues short of the CDR3 end, and the missing part is taken from the germline J gene. V gene TRBV13-3 combines with J gene TRBJ2-4; 9 nucleotides match TRBD2. This CDR3 is 14 amino acids long. The germline V gene has CDR1 NNHDY and CDR2 SYVADS. The CDR3 spells CASSDLGGMNTLYF. The CDR3 bases that were read are TGTGCCAGCAGTGACCTGGGGGGGATGAAC.

Comments on this clone: The gene names here belong to mouse. The CDR3 bases that were read are TGTGCCAGCGGTGATGCTTGGTCCAACTATGCT. It yields the protein CASGDAWSNYA. The full-length CDR3 reads as CASGDAWSNYAEQFF. The V gene is TRBV13-2, the J gene TRBJ2-1; D ambiguous. With the read ending 4 residues before the CDR3 end, the germline J gene is used to fill in that end. With 0 bases removed from V and 1 base from J, the gap between germline ends came to 8 bases. The CDR3 spans 15 residues. CDR1 and CDR2 from the germline V gene are NNHNN and SYGAGS (reference sequence).